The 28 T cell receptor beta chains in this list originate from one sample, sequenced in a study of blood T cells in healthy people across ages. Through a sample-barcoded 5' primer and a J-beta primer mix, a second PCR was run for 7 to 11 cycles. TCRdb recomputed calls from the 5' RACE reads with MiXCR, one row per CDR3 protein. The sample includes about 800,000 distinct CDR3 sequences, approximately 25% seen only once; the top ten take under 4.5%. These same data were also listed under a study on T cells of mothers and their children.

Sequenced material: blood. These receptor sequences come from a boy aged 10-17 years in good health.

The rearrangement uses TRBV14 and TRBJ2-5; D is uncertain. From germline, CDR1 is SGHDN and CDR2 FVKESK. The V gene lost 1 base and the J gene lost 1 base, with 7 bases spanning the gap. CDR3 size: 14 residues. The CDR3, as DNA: TGTGCCAGCAGCCAAGGGACCCCCCAAGAGACCCAGTACTTC. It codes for CASSQGTPQETQYF.

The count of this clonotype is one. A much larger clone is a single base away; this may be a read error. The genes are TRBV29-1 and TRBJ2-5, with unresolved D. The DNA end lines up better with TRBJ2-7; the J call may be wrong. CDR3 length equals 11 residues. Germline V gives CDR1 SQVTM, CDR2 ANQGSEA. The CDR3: CSVVENYEQYF. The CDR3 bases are TGCAGCGTTGTAGAAAACTACGAGCAGTACTTC.

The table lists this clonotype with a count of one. The CDR3 region has the DNA TGTGCCAGCAGCCAGGTCCGGGACAGGGGGTTTGGAAACACCATATATTTT. Amino acids: CASSQVRDRGFGNTIYF. V and J are TRBV7-2 and TRBJ1-3, with 11 positions matching TRBD1. The germline gives CDR1 SGHTA, CDR2 FQGNSA. V dropped 5 bases and J dropped 3; count of bases not matched to a gene: 9. CDR3 size: 17 residues.

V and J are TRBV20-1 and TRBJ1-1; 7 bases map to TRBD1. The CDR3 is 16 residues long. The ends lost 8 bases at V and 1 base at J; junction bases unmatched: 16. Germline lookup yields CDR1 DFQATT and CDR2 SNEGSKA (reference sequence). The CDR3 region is CSTIPDRAEGNTEAFF. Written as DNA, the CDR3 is TGCAGTACGATCCCAGACAGGGCTGAAGGGAACACTGAAGCTTTCTTT.

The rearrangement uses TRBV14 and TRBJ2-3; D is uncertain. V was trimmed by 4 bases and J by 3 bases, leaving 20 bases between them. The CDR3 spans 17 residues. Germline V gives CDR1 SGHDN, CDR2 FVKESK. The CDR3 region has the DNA TGTGCCAGCAGCCCCACCCCCCTAGATGGGGTTACAGATACGCAGTATTTT. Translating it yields CASSPTPLDGVTDTQYF.

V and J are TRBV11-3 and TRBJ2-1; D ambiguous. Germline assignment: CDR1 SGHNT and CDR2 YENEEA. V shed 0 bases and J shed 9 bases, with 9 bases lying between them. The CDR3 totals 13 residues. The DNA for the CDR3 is TGTGCCAGCAGCTTAGATAGTTGGGGTGAGCAGTTCTTC. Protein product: CASSLDSWGEQFF.

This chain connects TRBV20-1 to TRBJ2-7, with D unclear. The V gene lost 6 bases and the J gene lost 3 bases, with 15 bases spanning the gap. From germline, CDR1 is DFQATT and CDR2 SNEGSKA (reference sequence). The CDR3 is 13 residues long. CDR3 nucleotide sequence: TGCAGTGCCAACTCGCCGGGCCTCTACGAGCAGTACTTC. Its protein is CSANSPGLYEQYF.

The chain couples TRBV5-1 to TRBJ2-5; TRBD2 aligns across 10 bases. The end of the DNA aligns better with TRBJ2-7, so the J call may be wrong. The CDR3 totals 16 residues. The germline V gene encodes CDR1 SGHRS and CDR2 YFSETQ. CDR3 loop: CASSLGLAGSSYEQYF. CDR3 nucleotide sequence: TGCGCCAGCAGCTTGGGACTAGCGGGTAGTTCCTACGAGCAGTACTTC.

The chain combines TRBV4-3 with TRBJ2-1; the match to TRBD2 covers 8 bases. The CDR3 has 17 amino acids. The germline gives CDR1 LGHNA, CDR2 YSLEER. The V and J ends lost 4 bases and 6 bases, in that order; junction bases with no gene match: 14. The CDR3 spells CASSRSAGGNRGNEQFF. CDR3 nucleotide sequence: TGCGCCAGCAGCCGGTCGGCGGGGGGCAATCGGGGCAATGAGCAGTTCTTC.

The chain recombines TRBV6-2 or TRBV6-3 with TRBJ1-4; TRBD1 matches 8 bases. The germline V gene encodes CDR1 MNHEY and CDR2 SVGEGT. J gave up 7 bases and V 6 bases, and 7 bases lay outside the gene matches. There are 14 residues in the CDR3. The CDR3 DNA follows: TGTGCCAGCAGCTCGAGGACAGGGATTGAAAAACTGTTTTTT. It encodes CASSSRTGIEKLFF.

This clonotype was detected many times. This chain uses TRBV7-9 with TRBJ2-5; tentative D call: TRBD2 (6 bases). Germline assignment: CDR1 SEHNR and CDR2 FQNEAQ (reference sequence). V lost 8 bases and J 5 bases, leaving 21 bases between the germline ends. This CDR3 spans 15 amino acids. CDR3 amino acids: CASRSTAAGRETQYF. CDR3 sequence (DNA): TGTGCCAGCCGGAGCACGGCGGCGGGGCGGGAGACCCAGTACTTC.

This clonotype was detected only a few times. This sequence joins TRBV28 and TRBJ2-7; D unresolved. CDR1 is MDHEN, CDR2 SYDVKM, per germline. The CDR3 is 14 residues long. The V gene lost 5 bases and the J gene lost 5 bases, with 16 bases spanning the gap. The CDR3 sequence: CASSTAYVLDEQYF. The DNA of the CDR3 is TGTGCCAGCAGTACAGCGTATGTTCTGGACGAGCAGTACTTC.

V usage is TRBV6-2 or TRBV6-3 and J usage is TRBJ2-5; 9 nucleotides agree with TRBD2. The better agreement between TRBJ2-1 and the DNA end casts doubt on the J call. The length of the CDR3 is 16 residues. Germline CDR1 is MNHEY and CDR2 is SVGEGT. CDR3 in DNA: TGTGCCAGCAGTCCCCGCGGGGGGGCAAACTACAATGAGCAGTTCTTC. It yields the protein CASSPRGGANYNEQFF.

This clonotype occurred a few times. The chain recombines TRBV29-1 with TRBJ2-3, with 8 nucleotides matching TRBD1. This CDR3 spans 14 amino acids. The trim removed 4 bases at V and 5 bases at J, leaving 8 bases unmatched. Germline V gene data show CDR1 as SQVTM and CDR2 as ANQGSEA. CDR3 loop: CSVAKQGVVDTQYF. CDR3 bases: TGCAGCGTTGCGAAACAGGGGGTGGTAGATACGCAGTATTTT.

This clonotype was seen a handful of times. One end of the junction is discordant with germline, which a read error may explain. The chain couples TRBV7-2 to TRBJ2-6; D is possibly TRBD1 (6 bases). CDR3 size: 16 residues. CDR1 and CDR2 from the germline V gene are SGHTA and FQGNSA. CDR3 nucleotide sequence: TGTGCCAACAGCTTAGCAGGGGTCTCTGGGGCCAACGTCCTGACTTTC. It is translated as CANSLAGVSGANVLTF.

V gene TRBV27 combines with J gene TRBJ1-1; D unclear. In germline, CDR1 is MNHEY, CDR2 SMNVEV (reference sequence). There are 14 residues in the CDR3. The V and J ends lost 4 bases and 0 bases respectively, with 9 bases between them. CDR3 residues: CASSSTSMNTEAFF. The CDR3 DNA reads TGTGCCAGCAGTTCGACGAGCATGAACACTGAAGCTTTCTTT.

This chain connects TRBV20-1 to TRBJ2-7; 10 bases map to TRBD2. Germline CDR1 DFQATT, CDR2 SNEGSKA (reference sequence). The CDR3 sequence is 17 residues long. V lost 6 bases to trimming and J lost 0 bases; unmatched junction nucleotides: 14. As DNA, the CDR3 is TGCAGTGCCGGGCCGCGGACTAGCGGTTTTAGCTCCTACGAGCAGTACTTC. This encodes CSAGPRTSGFSSYEQYF.

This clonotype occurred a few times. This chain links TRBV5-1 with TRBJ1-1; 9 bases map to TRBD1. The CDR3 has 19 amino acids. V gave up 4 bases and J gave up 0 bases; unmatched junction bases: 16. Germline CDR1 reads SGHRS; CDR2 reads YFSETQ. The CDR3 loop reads CASSRGQGPIENMNTEAFF. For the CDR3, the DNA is TGCGCCAGCAGCCGGGGACAGGGCCCTATTGAGAACATGAACACTGAAGCTTTCTTT.

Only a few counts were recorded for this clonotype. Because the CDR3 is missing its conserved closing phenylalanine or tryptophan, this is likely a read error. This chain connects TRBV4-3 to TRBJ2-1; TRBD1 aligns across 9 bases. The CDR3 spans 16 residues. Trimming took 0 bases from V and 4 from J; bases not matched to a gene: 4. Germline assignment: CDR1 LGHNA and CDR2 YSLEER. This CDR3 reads CASSQDWTGAYNEQFL. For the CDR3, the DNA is TGCGCCAGCAGCCAAGATTGGACAGGGGCTTACAATGAGCAGTTCCTC.

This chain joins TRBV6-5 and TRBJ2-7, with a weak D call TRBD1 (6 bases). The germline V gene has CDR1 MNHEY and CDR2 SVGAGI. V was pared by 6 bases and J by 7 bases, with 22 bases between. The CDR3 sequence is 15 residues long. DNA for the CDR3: TGTGCCAGCAGCCTCGACAGGAGAACGGCTGGAGAGCAGTACTTC. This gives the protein CASSLDRRTAGEQYF.

CDR3 amino acids: CSVASSALYNEQFF. The CDR3 DNA follows: TGCAGCGTCGCCTCTAGCGCGCTTTACAATGAGCAGTTCTTC. The chain links TRBV29-1 to TRBJ2-1, with D perhaps TRBD2 (6 bases). V dropped 6 bases and J dropped 4 bases, with 16 bases sitting between them. Germline CDR1 reads SQVTM; CDR2 reads ANQGSEA. This CDR3 is 14 amino acids long.

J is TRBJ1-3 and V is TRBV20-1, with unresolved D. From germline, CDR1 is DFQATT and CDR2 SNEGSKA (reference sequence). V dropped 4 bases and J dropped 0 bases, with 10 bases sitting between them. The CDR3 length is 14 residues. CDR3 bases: TGCAGTGCTAATCAGGACCTCTCTGGAAACACCATATATTTT. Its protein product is CSANQDLSGNTIYF.

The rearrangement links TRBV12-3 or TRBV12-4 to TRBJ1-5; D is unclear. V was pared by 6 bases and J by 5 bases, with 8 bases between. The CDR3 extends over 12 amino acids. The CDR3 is CASRGRDQPQHF. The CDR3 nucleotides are TGTGCCAGCAGGGGTCGGGATCAGCCCCAGCATTTT.

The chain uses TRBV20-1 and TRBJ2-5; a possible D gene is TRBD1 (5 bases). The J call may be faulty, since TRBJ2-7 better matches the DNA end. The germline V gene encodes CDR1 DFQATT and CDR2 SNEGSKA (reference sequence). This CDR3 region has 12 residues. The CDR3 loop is CSAKVRVGEQYF. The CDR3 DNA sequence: TGCAGTGCTAAAGTCAGGGTGGGCGAGCAGTACTTC.

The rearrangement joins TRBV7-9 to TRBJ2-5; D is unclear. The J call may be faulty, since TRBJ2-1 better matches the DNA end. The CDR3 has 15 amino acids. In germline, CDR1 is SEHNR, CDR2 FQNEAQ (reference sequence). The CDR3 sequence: CASSQIVRPGNEQFF. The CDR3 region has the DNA TGTGCCAGCAGCCAGATAGTACGACCGGGCAATGAGCAGTTCTTC.

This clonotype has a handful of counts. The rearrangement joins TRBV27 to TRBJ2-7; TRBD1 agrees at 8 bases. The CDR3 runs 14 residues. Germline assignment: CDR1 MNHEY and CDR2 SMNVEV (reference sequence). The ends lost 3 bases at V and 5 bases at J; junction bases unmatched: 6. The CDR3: CASSFGQGPHEQYF. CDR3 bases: TGTGCCAGCAGTTTCGGACAGGGCCCCCACGAGCAGTACTTC.

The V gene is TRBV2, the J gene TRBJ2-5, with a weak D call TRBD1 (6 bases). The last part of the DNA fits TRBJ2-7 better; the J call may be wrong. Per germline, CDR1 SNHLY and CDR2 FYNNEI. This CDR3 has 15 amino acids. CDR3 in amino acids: CASSERKGGSYEQYF. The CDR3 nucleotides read TGTGCCAGCAGTGAAAGGAAAGGGGGATCCTACGAGCAGTACTTC.

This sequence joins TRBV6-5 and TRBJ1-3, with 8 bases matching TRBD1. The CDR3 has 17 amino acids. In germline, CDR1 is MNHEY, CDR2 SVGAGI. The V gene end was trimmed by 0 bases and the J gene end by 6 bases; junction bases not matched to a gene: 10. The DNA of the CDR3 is TGTGCCAGCAGTTACTCATGGACAGGGTCTCAGGAAAACACCATATATTTT. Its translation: CASSYSWTGSQENTIYF.